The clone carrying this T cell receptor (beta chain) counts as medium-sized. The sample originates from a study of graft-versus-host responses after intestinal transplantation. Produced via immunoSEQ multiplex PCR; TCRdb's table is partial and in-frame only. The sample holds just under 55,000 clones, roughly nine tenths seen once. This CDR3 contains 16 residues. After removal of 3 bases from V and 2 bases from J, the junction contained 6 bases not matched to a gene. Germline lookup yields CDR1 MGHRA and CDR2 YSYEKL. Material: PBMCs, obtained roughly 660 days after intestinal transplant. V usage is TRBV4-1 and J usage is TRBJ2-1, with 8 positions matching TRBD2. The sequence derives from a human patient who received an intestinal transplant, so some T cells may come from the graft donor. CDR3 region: CASSHAAGGPYNEQFF. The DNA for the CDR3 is TGCGCCAGCAGCCACGCCGCGGGGGGACCCTACAATGAGCAGTTCTTC.